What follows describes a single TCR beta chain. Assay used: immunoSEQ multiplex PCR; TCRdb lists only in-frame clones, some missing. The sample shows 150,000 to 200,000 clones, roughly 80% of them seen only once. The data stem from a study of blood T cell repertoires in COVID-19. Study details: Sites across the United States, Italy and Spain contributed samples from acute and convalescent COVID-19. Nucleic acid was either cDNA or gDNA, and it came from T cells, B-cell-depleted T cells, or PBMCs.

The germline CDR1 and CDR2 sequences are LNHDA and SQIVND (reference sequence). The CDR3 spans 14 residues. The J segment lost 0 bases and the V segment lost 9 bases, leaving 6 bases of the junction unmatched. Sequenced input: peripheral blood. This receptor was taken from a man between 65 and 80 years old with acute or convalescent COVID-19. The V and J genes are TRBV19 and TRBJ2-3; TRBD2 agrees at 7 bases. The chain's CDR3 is CASKTSSSTDTQYF. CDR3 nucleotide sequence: TGTGCCAGCAAGACTAGCTCTAGCACAGATACGCAGTATTTT.